These 19 T cell receptor beta chains were sequenced from one sample in a study of identical twins. TCRdb analysed the 5' RACE reads with MiXCR anew, one entry per CDR3 protein. Here the sample spans around 500,000 distinct CDR3 sequences, approximately 15% being singletons. The sample was also reused in another study, on yellow fever vaccine responses in identical twins.

Sequenced: CD4+ T cells sorted from blood. The receptors here all came from a woman in her late teens or twenties in good health.

This clonotype was detected many times. The chain carries TRBV7-2 and TRBJ1-4; tentative D call: TRBD1 (6 bases). CDR1 SGHTA and CDR2 FQGNSA come from the germline V gene. Trimming pared 5 bases from V and 8 bases from J, leaving 15 bases between. There are 14 residues in the CDR3. CDR3 sequence: CASSRGDTREKLFF. The CDR3 nucleotides are TGTGCCAGCAGCCGAGGGGACACCCGGGAAAAACTGTTTTTT.

The chain recombines TRBV29-1 with TRBJ2-3, with TRBD1 matching 8 bases. V shed 7 bases, J shed 1 base, and the junction held 7 bases outside the gene matches. Germline-derived CDR1 and CDR2 are SQVTM and ANQGSEA. The CDR3 runs 14 residues. The CDR3 bases are TGCAGCGGCCTTGACAGGGGCGGCACAGATACGCAGTATTTT. It encodes CSGLDRGGTDTQYF.

The gene calls are TRBV27 and TRBJ2-7; 7 bases agree with TRBD1. V trimming: 3 bases; J trimming: 5 bases; junction bases outside the gene matches: 7. Germline CDR1 is MNHEY and CDR2 is SMNVEV (reference sequence). The CDR3 totals 14 residues. CDR3 coding DNA: TGTGCCAGCAGTTTCCAGGGGGACACCCACGAGCAGTACTTC. Translation: CASSFQGDTHEQYF.

This clonotype was counted many times. The V call is TRBV29-1, the J call TRBJ2-5, with a possible D match to TRBD1 (6 bases). The CDR3 covers 12 residues. Germline loops: CDR1 SQVTM, CDR2 ANQGSEA. Trimming stripped 4 bases from V and 1 base from J, with 7 bases between. The CDR3 nucleotides read TGCAGCGTTGGGGACATCCAAGAGACCCAGTACTTC. Its protein is CSVGDIQETQYF.

This clonotype has just a few counts. The V gene is TRBV12-3 or TRBV12-4, the J gene TRBJ2-3, with D perhaps TRBD1 (5 bases). Trimming removed 3 bases from V and 1 base from J, with 8 bases in between. This CDR3 comprises 14 residues. Here the CDR3 DNA reads TGTGCCAGCAGTTTCTTACAGGGCACAGATACGCAGTATTTT. Its translation: CASSFLQGTDTQYF.

V and J are TRBV6-2 or TRBV6-3 and TRBJ2-3; 10 positions match TRBD2. The length of the CDR3 is 16 residues. Germline V gene data show CDR1 as MNHEY and CDR2 as SVGEGT. The junction had 11 bases not matched to a gene; V was cut back by 6 bases and J by 5 bases. In DNA, the CDR3 is TGTGCCAGCAGGCACTCCTGGACTAGCGGCAGAGATACGCAGTATTTT. This encodes CASRHSWTSGRDTQYF.

This clonotype has just a few counts. The rearrangement uses TRBV20-1 and TRBJ2-7; D possibly corresponds to TRBD1 (6 bases). Germline V gene data show CDR1 as DFQATT and CDR2 as SNEGSKA (reference sequence). The CDR3 runs 12 residues. Trimming left V 6 bases short and J 2 bases short, with 11 bases between. The chain's CDR3 is CSANRVTYEQYF. DNA for the CDR3: TGCAGTGCAAACAGGGTGACCTACGAGCAGTACTTC.

The V gene is TRBV7-2, the J gene TRBJ2-7, with 8 bases matching TRBD1. V was pared by 4 bases and J by 4 bases, with 12 bases of the junction left unmatched. Germline lookup yields CDR1 SGHTA and CDR2 FQGNSA. The CDR3 covers 16 residues. The CDR3 bases are TGTGCCAGCAGCTACCTGAACAGGGGGATTTGGTACGAGCAGTACTTC. It yields the protein CASSYLNRGIWYEQYF. Drawing the rest from reference TRBV7-2 and TRBJ2-7, the complete variable domain is GAGVSQSPSNKVTEKGKDVELRCDPISGHTALYWYRQSLGQGLEFLIYFQGNSAPDKSGLPSDRFSAERTGGSVSTLTIQRTQQEDSAVYLCASSYLNRGIWYEQYFGPGTRLTVT.

This clonotype was counted between two and nine times. This chain joins TRBV12-3 or TRBV12-4 and TRBJ2-3; 7 nucleotides match TRBD1. This CDR3 region has 15 residues. After removal of 6 bases from V and 2 bases from J, the junction contained 8 bases not matched to a gene. The CDR3 region has the DNA TGTGCCAGCAGGTGGACAGGTCAAGTCACAGATACGCAGTATTTT. Translated, it gives CASRWTGQVTDTQYF.

Many counts were recorded for this clonotype. J is TRBJ1-4 and V is TRBV10-3; the D gene is possibly TRBD1 (6 bases). V dropped 5 bases and J dropped 3 bases, with 10 bases sitting between them. This CDR3 spans 14 amino acids. CDR1 and CDR2 from the germline V gene are ENHRY and SYGVKD. The CDR3 sequence: CAISPDRPNEKLFF. The CDR3 region has the DNA TGTGCCATCAGTCCGGACAGACCTAATGAAAAACTGTTTTTT.

This clonotype has only a few counts. The chain employs TRBV11-2 and TRBJ2-7; tentatively, D is TRBD2 (5 bases). Trimming left V 3 bases short and J 2 bases short, with 8 bases between. The CDR3 length is 13 residues. Germline CDR1 and CDR2: SGHAT and FQNNGV. The DNA of the CDR3 is TGTGCCAGCAGCTTCGAGCGGACCTACGAGCAGTACTTC. The encoded protein is CASSFERTYEQYF.

Written as DNA, the CDR3 is TGTGCCAGCAGCCCCGGGACTAGCGGTGGGGACGGGGAGCTGTTTTTT. This encodes CASSPGTSGGDGELFF. The V call is TRBV4-2, the J call TRBJ2-2, with 11 bases lining up with TRBD2. The CDR3 is made up of 16 amino acids. With V trimmed by 4 bases and J by 7 bases, 8 bases remained unmatched. CDR1 and CDR2 (germline): LGHNA, YNFKEQ.

This sequence joins TRBV11-2 and TRBJ2-3; the D is unclear. Between the trimmed V and J ends, which lost 5 bases and 0 bases, there was a span of 21 bases. This CDR3 contains 18 residues. Germline CDR1 reads SGHAT; CDR2 reads FQNNGV. CDR3: CASSGRGFGKGSTDTQYF. The CDR3 DNA follows: TGTGCCAGCAGCGGTCGCGGCTTTGGCAAAGGGAGCACAGATACGCAGTATTTT.

This clonotype was seen only a few times. V usage is TRBV12-3 or TRBV12-4 and J usage is TRBJ2-7, with D perhaps TRBD1 (5 bases). V shed 6 bases and J shed 3 bases, with 12 bases lying between them. This CDR3 spans 13 amino acids. The CDR3 here is CASRLGAVYEQYF. The DNA for the CDR3 is TGTGCCAGCAGGCTTGGGGCAGTCTACGAGCAGTACTTC.

In the case of this clonotype: Its ends do not fully match the called genes, so a read error is possible. V usage is TRBV6-5 and J usage is TRBJ2-3; D remains ambiguous. There are 17 residues in the CDR3. Germline loops: CDR1 MNHEY, CDR2 SVGAGI. The CDR3 sequence is CATSYSQVSFGPDTQYF. CDR3 coding DNA: TGTGCCACCAGTTACTCTCAGGTATCCTTCGGGCCAGATACGCAGTATTTT.

The table lists this clonotype with many counts. This rearrangement joins TRBV7-8 to TRBJ2-1, with 10 nucleotides matching TRBD1. Germline CDR1 is SGHVS and CDR2 is FQNEAQ. The trim removed 1 base at V and 3 bases at J, leaving 0 bases unmatched. This CDR3 comprises 15 residues. CDR3 bases: TGTGCCAGCAGCTTAGGGGACAGGGGCTACAATGAGCAGTTCTTC. Translated: CASSLGDRGYNEQFF.

The chain recombines TRBV20-1 with TRBJ2-7; no clear D. The CDR3 totals 13 residues. The germline V and J ends were trimmed by 6 bases and 7 bases, with 19 bases remaining between them. The germline V gene has CDR1 DFQATT and CDR2 SNEGSKA (reference sequence). Here the CDR3 reads CSARNFRQWEQYF. The CDR3 DNA reads as TGCAGTGCGCGGAATTTCCGCCAGTGGGAGCAGTACTTC.

The chain couples TRBV27 to TRBJ2-1; D is possibly TRBD1 or TRBD2 (5 bases each). Trimming took 3 bases from V and 7 from J, leaving 16 bases between them. Per the germline V gene, CDR1 is MNHEY and CDR2 is SMNVEV (reference sequence). This CDR3 is built from 15 residues. The CDR3 DNA reads as TGTGCCAGCAGTTTGGTGGGACCGAGAGGTAATGAGCAGTTCTTC. Translation: CASSLVGPRGNEQFF.

The chain uses TRBV5-1 and TRBJ2-5, with 12 bases matching TRBD1. V lost 4 bases and J lost 3; bases outside the gene matches: 13. The CDR3 covers 18 residues. Germline V gene data show CDR1 as SGHRS and CDR2 as YFSETQ. CDR3 DNA: TGCGCCAGCAGCCCGGGACAGGGGGCCGGCGGGGCCGAAGAGACCCAGTACTTC. This translates into CASSPGQGAGGAEETQYF.